The clone carrying this T cell receptor (beta chain) was recorded many times. Its cognate antigen is unknown. RNA transcripts provided the source from which TCR beta CDR3 regions were amplified. The primer set for the first-round RT-PCR of the TCR CDR3 was HTBI. In TCRdb, the multiplex PCR reads were re-called with MiXCR into one record per CDR3 protein. The sample carries approximately 400,000 distinct CDR3 sequences, roughly 14% recorded once. This CDR3 has 14 residues. Germline V gene lookup returns CDR1 DFQATT and CDR2 SNEGSKA (reference sequence). Trimming stripped 5 bases from V and 9 bases from J, with 20 bases between. The sample originates from a study of T cells in Graves' hyperthyroidism and ophthalmopathy. Study-wide results and caveats: Before onset, by a median of approximately 6.2 months, the model predicted ophthalmopathy. Separation of ophthalmopathy from stable hyperthyroidism was achieved by a 13 V-J model.

The diagnoses drew upon clinical symptoms, serum thyroxine and TRAb, thyroid ultrasound and orbital computed tomography. This sequence originates from a young woman with Graves' hyperthyroidism that later progressed to Graves' ophthalmopathy. The rearrangement joins TRBV20-1 to TRBJ2-1; D is unclear. Sequencing was performed on blood. CDR3 protein: CSALPTRSIGEQFF. In nucleotides, the CDR3 is TGCAGTGCTTTACCGACCAGGTCAATTGGTGAGCAGTTCTTC.